The 31 T cell receptor beta chains presented below share a single source sample, sequenced in a study of OX40 agonist ivuxolimab in advanced cancers. Generated by immunoSEQ multiplex PCR, the TCRdb table keeps only in-frame clones and is missing some. Of just over 35,000 clones in the sample, 60% to 85% were seen once. This material consisted of CD4+ or CD8+ T cells sorted from blood, taken in a trial of the OX40 agonist ivuxolimab. The origin of the receptors is an adult with an advanced solid tumor such as melanoma, head and neck, liver or kidney cancer.

The V call is TRBV19, the J call TRBJ1-5, with a weak D call TRBD1 (5 bases). With 5 bases removed from V and 4 bases from J, the gap between germline ends came to 15 bases. This CDR3 region has 15 residues. Looked up from germline, CDR1 is LNHDA and CDR2 is SQIVND (reference sequence). The CDR3: CASSFTSRGNQPQHF. CDR3 nucleotide sequence: TGTGCCAGTAGTTTCACGTCTCGGGGGAATCAGCCCCAGCATTTT.

This chain uses TRBV6-1 with TRBJ1-3; D call uncertain. This CDR3 spans 14 amino acids. V was pared by 7 bases and J by 0 bases, with 10 bases between. Germline-derived CDR1 and CDR2 are MNHNS and SASEGT. CDR3 loop: CASKSGNSGNTIYF. Here the CDR3 DNA reads TGTGCCAGCAAATCAGGAAACTCTGGAAACACCATATATTTT.

As DNA, the CDR3 is TGTGCCAGCAGCGGACAGGGGGCCGCAGATACGCAGTATTTT. This sequence encodes CASSGQGAADTQYF. The chain employs TRBV21-1 and TRBJ2-3; the table calls TRBD1, which could not be checked here. TRBV21-1 is annotated as a pseudogene. CDR3 length: 14 amino acids.

This clone appeared once. The genes are TRBV28 and TRBJ1-1; TRBD1 matches at 8 bases. The germline CDR1 and CDR2 sequences are MDHEN and SYDVKM. There are 12 residues in the CDR3. The V segment lost 8 bases and the J segment 9 bases; nucleotides outside the gene matches: 8. CDR3 coding DNA: TGTGCCAGCCTTGGACAGGGCTTTCAAGCTTTCTTT. Amino acids: CASLGQGFQAFF.

This clone was detected only a few times. The chain joins TRBV19 to TRBJ1-5; D call uncertain. V lost 10 bases, J lost 2 bases, and 15 bases lay in between. The CDR3 runs to 14 residues. Germline V gene lookup returns CDR1 LNHDA and CDR2 SQIVND (reference sequence). The CDR3 DNA follows: TGTGCCACCGATGACAACGGTGGCAATCAGCCCCAGCATTTT. Residues: CATDDNGGNQPQHF.

The gene calls are TRBV10-3 and TRBJ1-1, with D unresolved. The CDR3 consists of 13 residues. The V end lost 2 bases, the J end lost 5 bases, and 9 bases lay between the germline ends. The germline V gene has CDR1 ENHRY and CDR2 SYGVKD. This CDR3 reads CAISEPQVTEAFF. The CDR3 region has the DNA TGTGCCATCAGTGAGCCCCAAGTGACTGAAGCTTTCTTT.

V usage is TRBV28 and J usage is TRBJ2-1, with D possibly being TRBD2 (7 bases). This CDR3 is built from 16 residues. Deletions cut 2 bases from V and 0 bases from J, with 11 bases between. Germline values: CDR1 MDHEN, CDR2 SYDVKM. Here the CDR3 reads CASSLKGGASYNEQFF. In DNA, the CDR3 is TGTGCCAGCAGTTTAAAAGGGGGGGCCTCCTACAATGAGCAGTTCTTC. The complete variable domain, with remaining parts taken from reference TRBV28 and TRBJ2-1, reads DVKVTQSSRYLVKRTGEKVFLECVQDMDHENMFWYRQDPGLGLRLIYFSYDVKMKEKGDIPEGYSVSREKKERFSLILESASTNQTSMYLCASSLKGGASYNEQFFGPGTRLTVL.

The V gene is TRBV7-8, the J gene TRBJ1-2, with a tentative D call TRBD1 (5 bases). Germline V gene sequence: CDR1 SGHVS, CDR2 FQNEAQ. The V gene lost 7 bases and the J gene lost 3 bases, with 15 bases spanning the gap. This CDR3 contains 14 residues. CDR3 amino acids: CASNRLGEDYGYTF. CDR3 DNA sequence: TGTGCCAGCAATAGGCTAGGGGAAGACTATGGCTACACCTTC.

Only a few counts were recorded for this clone. The chain has TRBV18 and TRBJ1-1; no reliable D call. The CDR3 spans 15 residues. Trimming took off 4 bases at V and 1 base at J, with 13 bases between the two ends. Germline-derived CDR1 and CDR2 are KGHSH and LQKENI. In DNA, the CDR3 is TGTGCCAGCTCACTCTTTGGAGGGAAGAACACTGAAGCTTTCTTT. It is translated as CASSLFGGKNTEAFF.

This clone was counted a single time. The chain carries TRBV10-3 and TRBJ1-6; TRBD1 might be the D (6 bases). The CDR3 has 15 residues. V was cut by 7 bases and J by 8 bases, with 18 bases left in between. Germline CDR1 is ENHRY and CDR2 is SYGVKD. The CDR3 protein is CAIKGGRGLYSPLHF. The CDR3 DNA is TGTGCCATCAAAGGGGGTAGAGGCCTGTATTCACCCCTCCACTTT.

In this sample, this clone turned up once. V and J are TRBV5-6 and TRBJ1-4; possibly TRBD1 for D (5 bases). Trimming stripped 2 bases from V and 14 bases from J, with 13 bases between. The CDR3 runs 12 residues. Germline V gene sequence: CDR1 SGHDT, CDR2 YYEEEE. The CDR3 reads CASSFGSGDLFF. The CDR3 DNA is TGTGCCAGCAGCTTTGGTTCGGGGGATCTGTTTTTT.

Here the CDR3 reads CASSLEPSWETQYF. The CDR3 bases are TGCGCCAGCAGCTTGGAGCCTAGCTGGGAGACCCAGTACTTC. The rearrangement uses TRBV5-1 and TRBJ2-5, with D possibly TRBD2 on 5 matching bases. The germline CDR1 and CDR2 sequences are SGHRS and YFSETQ. This CDR3 has 14 amino acids. V lost 0 bases to trimming and J lost 5 bases, with 11 bases between them. The variable domain in full, with the rest retrieved from reference TRBV5-1 and TRBJ2-5, is KAGVTQTPRYLIKTRGQQVTLSCSPISGHRSVSWYQQTPGQGLQFLFEYFSETQRNKGNFPGRFSGRQFSNSRSEMNVSTLELGDSALYLCASSLEPSWETQYFGPGTRLLVL.

This clone was observed a handful of times. The V gene is TRBV10-3, the J gene TRBJ1-1; 10 bases are a match to TRBD1. CDR1 and CDR2 from the germline V gene are ENHRY and SYGVKD. CDR3 size: 15 residues. V lost 5 bases, J lost 0 bases, and 3 bases stayed unmatched. This CDR3 is CAISSGTGVNTEAFF. As DNA, the CDR3 is TGTGCCATCAGTAGTGGGACAGGGGTGAACACTGAAGCTTTCTTT.

V and J are TRBV4-1 and TRBJ1-5; 8 nucleotides agree with TRBD1. J gave up 4 bases and V 0 bases, and 11 bases lay outside the gene matches. Germline CDR1 and CDR2: MGHRA and YSYEKL. This CDR3 spans 18 amino acids. In nucleotides, the CDR3 is TGCGCCAGCAGCCAAGAGCCCTCCGGGACAGGCGTTAATCAGCCCCAGCATTTT. Amino acids: CASSQEPSGTGVNQPQHF.

This sequence joins TRBV6-1 and TRBJ2-5, with 7 bases that match TRBD1. Germline CDR1 and CDR2: MNHNS and SASEGT. CDR3 length: 13 residues. Unmatched junction bases numbered 6, after V lost 5 bases and J lost 6 bases. The CDR3 here is CASSQGGQKTQYF. The CDR3 nucleotides are TGTGCCAGCAGTCAAGGGGGACAGAAGACCCAGTACTTC.

This clone was counted only a few times. CDR3 region: CASSEGTGVQRETQYF. The CDR3 nucleotides read TGTGCCAGCAGTGAGGGGACAGGGGTTCAGCGAGAGACCCAGTACTTC. The chain has TRBV6-1 and TRBJ2-5; TRBD1 matches 10 bases. CDR1 is MNHNS, CDR2 SASEGT, per germline. CDR3 length: 16 residues. Germline trimming cut 3 bases from V and 4 bases from J; bases unmatched to any gene: 8.

This sequence joins TRBV5-1 and TRBJ2-3; D might be TRBD1 (6 bases). Germline CDR1 is SGHRS and CDR2 is YFSETQ. The CDR3 is made up of 14 amino acids. Between the trimmed V and J ends, which lost 4 bases and 6 bases, there was a span of 15 bases. The CDR3 sequence: CASSRQVMQDTQYF. The CDR3 DNA reads TGCGCCAGCAGCCGACAGGTAATGCAGGATACGCAGTATTTT.

The chain employs TRBV7-2 and TRBJ2-1; TRBD2 might be the D (6 bases). V was clipped by 5 bases and J by 8 bases, with 13 bases between them. CDR3 length: 13 amino acids. Germline CDR1 is SGHTA and CDR2 is FQGNSA. CDR3 DNA sequence: TGTGCCAGCAGCCTTCGGACTAACCATGAGCAGTTCTTC. It specifies CASSLRTNHEQFF.

This clone showed up just once. The chain carries TRBV28 and TRBJ2-7; perhaps TRBD1 as D (6 bases). CDR1 is MDHEN and CDR2 is SYDVKM in the germline V gene. V shed 5 bases and J shed 6 bases, with 8 bases lying between them. This CDR3 has 11 residues. The DNA of the CDR3 is TGTGCCAGCAGTACAGGGTTCGAGCAGTACTTC. Translation gives CASSTGFEQYF. The whole variable domain, remainder taken from reference TRBV28 and TRBJ2-7, is DVKVTQSSRYLVKRTGEKVFLECVQDMDHENMFWYRQDPGLGLRLIYFSYDVKMKEKGDIPEGYSVSREKKERFSLILESASTNQTSMYLCASSTGFEQYFGPGTRLTVT.

The chain is built from TRBV28 and TRBJ1-2; maybe TRBD1 (6 bases). CDR1 is MDHEN, CDR2 SYDVKM, per germline. The germline V and J ends were trimmed by 6 bases and 5 bases, with 13 bases remaining between them. The CDR3 sequence is 13 residues long. The DNA for the CDR3 is TGTGCCAGCAGCCCGGGACAAAGTTATGGCTACACCTTC. Translating gives CASSPGQSYGYTF.

This clone was seen a single time. The CDR3 here is CSVDGGIHLSTDTQYF. The CDR3 DNA is TGCAGCGTTGATGGAGGGATACACCTTAGCACAGATACGCAGTATTTT. V gene TRBV29-1 combines with J gene TRBJ2-3, with D possibly being TRBD2 (6 bases). CDR1 is SQVTM and CDR2 is ANQGSEA in the germline V gene. Trimming left V 3 bases short and J 0 bases short, with 16 bases between. CDR3 length: 16 amino acids.

The V and J genes are TRBV10-3 and TRBJ2-5, with 8 bases that match TRBD1. Per germline, CDR1 ENHRY and CDR2 SYGVKD. The CDR3 contains 16 residues. The J segment lost 2 bases and the V segment lost 0 bases, leaving 5 bases of the junction unmatched. The CDR3 DNA reads as TGTGCCATCAGTGAGTCCCGGACAGGGCGGCAAGAGACCCAGTACTTC. Amino acid sequence: CAISESRTGRQETQYF.

The V call is TRBV6-1, the J call TRBJ1-1; 8 bases map to TRBD1. CDR1 MNHNS and CDR2 SASEGT come from the germline V gene. The CDR3 is 14 amino acids. V trimming: 3 bases; J trimming: 4 bases; junction bases outside the gene matches: 4. CDR3 DNA sequence: TGTGCCAGCAGTGAGACAGGGGCAGGCACTGAAGCTTTCTTT. Translated: CASSETGAGTEAFF.

The chain is built from TRBV5-5 and TRBJ2-1; the D is unclear. The CDR3 length is 16 residues. Between the trimmed V and J ends, which lost 1 base and 0 bases, there was a span of 11 bases. Germline CDR1 is SGHKS and CDR2 is YYEKEE (reference sequence). CDR3 sequence (DNA): TGTGCCAGCAGCTTGTTAGGCTTCAGCTCCTACAATGAGCAGTTCTTC. Protein: CASSLLGFSSYNEQFF.

The rearrangement uses TRBV9 and TRBJ2-7, with TRBD2 matching over 12 bases. This CDR3 has 15 amino acids. The germline V gene has CDR1 SGDLS and CDR2 YYNGEE. V shed 2 bases, J shed 2 bases, and the junction held 2 bases outside the gene matches. The CDR3 sequence: CASSVGLAGTYEQYF. The CDR3 DNA reads as TGTGCCAGCAGCGTTGGACTAGCGGGGACCTACGAGCAGTACTTC.

This rearrangement joins TRBV2 to TRBJ1-1; 8 nucleotides match TRBD1. CDR3 length equals 15 residues. In germline, CDR1 is SNHLY, CDR2 FYNNEI. With V trimmed by 3 bases and J by 5 bases, 8 bases remained unmatched. CDR3 nucleotides: TGTGCCAGCAGTGACCGGACAGGGAGGAGAACTGAAGCTTTCTTT. Protein sequence: CASSDRTGRRTEAFF.

The gene calls are TRBV5-1 and TRBJ1-2; D not certain. Germline CDR1 reads SGHRS; CDR2 reads YFSETQ. Trimming pared 3 bases from V and 2 bases from J, leaving 11 bases between. The length of the CDR3 is 14 residues. DNA for the CDR3: TGCGCCAGCAGCTCGACCGGGAGGAACTATGGCTACACCTTC. Protein sequence: CASSSTGRNYGYTF.

The chain joins TRBV7-8 to TRBJ2-3; weak D call: TRBD1 (7 bases). The germline V gene encodes CDR1 SGHVS and CDR2 FQNEAQ. CDR3 size: 14 residues. The germline V and J ends were trimmed by 2 bases and 5 bases, with 11 bases remaining between them. Written as DNA, the CDR3 is TGTGCCAGCAGCTTACAGGGGGGTTTAGATACGCAGTATTTT. It translates to CASSLQGGLDTQYF.

The V and J genes are TRBV5-1 and TRBJ1-2, with 11 bases fitting TRBD1. The length of the CDR3 is 15 residues. Per germline, CDR1 SGHRS and CDR2 YFSETQ. J gave up 7 bases and V 4 bases, and 9 bases lay outside the gene matches. Here the CDR3 DNA reads TGCGCCAGCAGCGCGGGGGACAGGGGGACCGGTGGCTACACCTTC. This codes for CASSAGDRGTGGYTF.

In this sample, this clone turned up a few times. In nucleotides, the CDR3 is TGTGCCAGCAGCCAGACAACTTACTTAGGAGAGACCCAGTACTTC. This sequence encodes CASSQTTYLGETQYF. The gene calls are TRBV7-6 and TRBJ2-5; no definite D call. V lost 5 bases, J lost 4 bases, and 17 bases lay in between. Germline V lookup: CDR1 SGHVS, CDR2 FNYEAQ. The CDR3 totals 15 residues.

The CDR3 here is CSSPRAVWYEQYF. CDR3 nucleotides: TGTTCCTCCCCCAGGGCAGTATGGTACGAGCAGTACTTC. V usage is TRBV27 and J usage is TRBJ2-7; D possibly corresponds to TRBD1 (5 bases). This CDR3 contains 13 residues. Germline V gene data show CDR1 as MNHEY and CDR2 as SMNVEV (reference sequence).